This T cell receptor (beta chain) emerged from a study of T cells in localized non-small cell lung cancer. A remark on this clone: Its antigen is undetermined.

V was clipped by 6 bases and J by 8 bases, with 14 bases between them. The germline V gene has CDR1 MGHDK and CDR2 SYGVNS. The CDR3 runs to 13 residues. Regarding the study as a whole: In the blood, greater T cell density corresponded to longer overall survival.

The assay was immunoSEQ multiplex PCR, and TCRdb's table has in-frame clones only and misses some. The repertoire holds roughly 38,000 clones, with approximately 88% as singletons. Material: peripheral blood, obtained before any cancer treatment. This TCR came from a woman aged 35-75 years with stage I lung adenocarcinoma. The chain links TRBV25-1 to TRBJ2-1; D ambiguous. CDR3 sequence reads: CASRPDLRDEQFF. The CDR3 bases are TGTGCCAGCAGACCGGACCTACGCGATGAGCAGTTCTTC.